This T cell receptor beta chain was sequenced for a study of cytomegalovirus exposure and HLA in healthy donors. A few counts support this clone. CDR1 MNHEY and CDR2 SMNVEV come from the germline V gene (reference sequence). The CDR3 spans 16 residues. With V trimmed by 2 bases and J by 6 bases, 13 bases remained unmatched. Primers for the PCR totalled 60 Vbeta and 13 Jbeta. Study processing details: There were around 77 million unique TCR beta chains by a later count, and about 11 million of them were shared. Sequenced by immunoSEQ multiplex PCR; TCRdb stores in-frame clones only, minus some. V, J and clone size were drawn from that table, and D and trimming were deduced from the DNA. The sample consists of 160,000 or so clones, around 70% of them appearing once.

V gene TRBV27 combines with J gene TRBJ2-7, with TRBD2 matching over 7 bases. This sequence originates from a man aged 18 to 30 in good health and CMV-seropositive. The sequencing input was PBMCs. Here the CDR3 reads CASSLSGPRGGGEQYV. The DNA for the CDR3 is TGTGCCAGCAGTTTAAGCGGACCGCGCGGGGGTGGCGAGCAGTACGTC.